This entry lists 8 T cell receptor beta chains sequenced from one sample in a study of shared clonotypes between healthy human individuals (dated by TCRdb to the early 2020s). The method behind the library was the immunoSEQ multiplex PCR assay. What TCRdb holds here is the immuneACCESS table cut down to in-frame rearrangements. Part of the clones is not present; checked against another copy, under half of the missing clones reflect an unresolved V gene, and the others are unexplained. This sample comprises fewer than 1.6 million clones, 98% of them detected only once. About 0.35% of the sample lies in the top ten. The sample consisted of naive CD4+ T cells sorted from blood. What the cell subset or site label conveys for this sample: CD45RA+ positively selected. All receptors derive from a man between 25 and 39 years old in good health.

Only one count was recorded for this clone. J is TRBJ2-7 and V is TRBV18; 10 nucleotides line up with TRBD1. The CDR3 runs to 14 residues. Per germline, CDR1 KGHSH and CDR2 LQKENI. J was trimmed by 6 bases and V by 4 bases; bases with no gene match: 6. The CDR3 sequence: CASSRQGATGEQYF. The CDR3 DNA reads TGTGCCAGCTCACGACAGGGGGCGACTGGCGAGCAGTACTTC. The full variable domain, rest sourced from reference TRBV18 and TRBJ2-7, is NAGVMQNPRHLVRRRGQEARLRCSPMKGHSHVYWYRQLPEEGLKFMVYLQKENIIDESGMPKERFSAEFPKEGPSILRIQQVVRGDSAAYFCASSRQGATGEQYFGPGTRLTVT.

The J gene is TRBJ1-1, the V gene TRBV29-1, with D unresolved. This CDR3 region has 12 residues. Trimming left V 6 bases short and J 2 bases short, with 10 bases between. Per germline, CDR1 SQVTM and CDR2 ANQGSEA. For the CDR3, the DNA is TGCAGCGTGACGGACCTCAACACTGAAGCTTTCTTT. This encodes CSVTDLNTEAFF.

The CDR3 DNA reads TGTGCCAGCAGCTTAGCTTTCCCCCAACAGGGGAAGCAGTACTTC. Translating gives CASSLAFPQQGKQYF. This rearrangement joins TRBV7-9 to TRBJ2-7; 7 bases are a match to TRBD1. The CDR3 contains 15 residues. Germline CDR1 SEHNR, CDR2 FQNEAQ (reference sequence). With V trimmed by 0 bases and J by 8 bases, 10 bases remained unmatched.

With respect to this clone: Other DNA sequences from this sample encode an identical CDR3 as well. V is TRBV5-1 and J is TRBJ2-5, with a possible D match to TRBD1 (6 bases). Germline CDR1 and CDR2: SGHRS and YFSETQ. Trimming took 4 bases from V and 3 from J, leaving 16 bases between them. This CDR3 contains 15 residues. In nucleotides, the CDR3 is TGCGCCAGCAGCCCCCTCGGGACAAGGGAAGAGACCCAGTACTTC. Protein product: CASSPLGTREETQYF.

This chain connects TRBV28 to TRBJ2-3, with TRBD2 matching 9 bases. Germline V gene sequence: CDR1 MDHEN, CDR2 SYDVKM. Losses at the gene ends were 3 bases for V and 3 bases for J; bases not matched to a gene: 7. The CDR3 is 16 residues long. The CDR3 region is CASSLGIAGETDTQYF. In nucleotides, the CDR3 is TGTGCCAGCAGTTTGGGTATAGCGGGAGAGACAGATACGCAGTATTTT.

This chain links TRBV9 with TRBJ1-2; 8 nucleotides line up with TRBD1. There are 17 residues in the CDR3. CDR1 is SGDLS, CDR2 YYNGEE, per germline. With 0 bases clipped from V and 2 bases from J, the junction kept 9 bases outside the gene matches. The DNA of the CDR3 is TGTGCCAGCAGCGTAGGGACAGGGTCGGAGTCGAACTATGGCTACACCTTC. Translated: CASSVGTGSESNYGYTF.

This chain links TRBV28 with TRBJ2-5; D possibly corresponds to TRBD2 (6 bases). Germline loops: CDR1 MDHEN, CDR2 SYDVKM. CDR3 size: 12 residues. Trimming pared 6 bases from V and 3 bases from J, leaving 8 bases between. CDR3 residues: CASRIAEETQYF. The DNA for the CDR3 is TGTGCCAGCAGGATAGCGGAAGAGACCCAGTACTTC.

The chain combines TRBV10-2 with TRBJ1-2; 7 bases align to TRBD1. V shed 4 bases, J shed 4 bases, and the junction held 9 bases outside the gene matches. Germline lookup yields CDR1 WSHSY and CDR2 SAAADI. This CDR3 has 15 amino acids. DNA of the CDR3: TGCGCCAGCAGTGGGGGGGGACAGCTGACCTATGGCTACACCTTC. It yields the protein CASSGGGQLTYGYTF.